Following are 30 T cell receptor beta chains from one sample sequenced in a study of identical twins. Each CDR3 protein is one row after TCRdb ran MiXCR on the 5' RACE reads. The sample contains around 470,000 distinct CDR3 sequences, about 14% of which appear only once. The same data also went into a second study, on yellow fever vaccine responses in identical twins.

Specimen: CD4+ T cells sorted from blood. These receptor sequences come from a woman aged 18 to 35 in good health.

This clonotype appeared a few times. For the CDR3, the DNA is TGCGCCAGCAGCTCCGAAGGGGCACAGCAGCAGTTCTTC. Translating it yields CASSSEGAQQQFF. J is TRBJ2-1 and V is TRBV5-1, with D maybe TRBD1 (5 bases). The CDR3 is 13 residues long. CDR1 is SGHRS and CDR2 is YFSETQ in the germline V gene. Trimming took 3 bases from V and 11 from J, leaving 15 bases between them.

This chain links TRBV11-1 with TRBJ1-1; D remains ambiguous. Germline CDR1 is SGHAT and CDR2 is FQDESV (reference sequence). The germline V and J ends were trimmed by 6 bases and 0 bases, with 26 bases remaining between them. This CDR3 has 19 residues. CDR3 sequence: CASRGQLTRGVSMNTEAFF. As DNA, the CDR3 is TGTGCCAGCAGAGGCCAATTAACGCGTGGTGTCAGCATGAACACTGAAGCTTTCTTT.

This clonotype was counted only a few times. The chain carries TRBV18 and TRBJ2-2; D is possibly TRBD2 (5 bases). Germline lookup yields CDR1 KGHSH and CDR2 LQKENI. The CDR3 totals 15 residues. V was shortened by 3 bases and J by 3 bases, with 11 bases between the two germline ends. CDR3 nucleotides: TGTGCCAGCTCACCTACGTCCGGGGACACCGGGGAGCTGTTTTTT. Translation: CASSPTSGDTGELFF.

In its sample, this clonotype was seen a few times. The chain uses TRBV20-1 and TRBJ2-7; 7 nucleotides line up with TRBD2. The germline V gene has CDR1 DFQATT and CDR2 SNEGSKA (reference sequence). The CDR3 consists of 16 residues. Trimming cost V 6 bases and J 5 bases; bases outside gene matches: 19. The CDR3 region is CSAERGGWGGSNEQYF. CDR3 coding DNA: TGCAGTGCCGAAAGGGGTGGATGGGGCGGGAGCAACGAGCAGTACTTC.

Points on this clonotype: Germline is not matched at one junction end, which may reflect a read error. The chain carries TRBV3-1 and TRBJ2-3; TRBD2 agrees at 12 bases. The CDR3 spans 18 residues. Germline V CDR1 and CDR2: LGHDT, YNNKEL (reference sequence). The CDR3 spells CTSSFPLTSGGGTDTQYF. The CDR3 DNA sequence: TGTACCAGCAGTTTCCCCCTGACTAGCGGGGGTGGCACAGATACGCAGTATTTT.

The J gene is TRBJ2-1, the V gene TRBV24-1; D is unclear. Germline V gene sequence: CDR1 KGHDR, CDR2 SFDVKD. The V end was cut by 1 base, the J end by 0 bases, with 21 bases between. The CDR3 length is 20 residues. CDR3: CATSDFNPRTAESSYNEQFF. CDR3 DNA: TGTGCCACCAGTGATTTCAATCCCCGGACGGCAGAAAGCTCCTACAATGAGCAGTTCTTC.

This clonotype was found a few times. V is TRBV4-3 and J is TRBJ2-7; 11 nucleotides agree with TRBD1. CDR1 is LGHNA and CDR2 is YSLEER in the germline V gene. Trimming took 0 bases from V and 4 from J; bases not matched to a gene: 5. The CDR3 spans 16 residues. CDR3 sequence (DNA): TGCGCCAGCAGCCAAGAGACCGGGACAGGGGGATACGAGCAGTACTTC. It is translated as CASSQETGTGGYEQYF.

J is TRBJ2-1 and V is TRBV9; 10 bases are shared with TRBD2. The CDR3 runs 16 residues. V was pared by 0 bases and J by 4 bases, with 4 bases of the junction left unmatched. Looked up from germline, CDR1 is SGDLS and CDR2 is YYNGEE. CDR3 in DNA: TGTGCCAGCAGCGTAGTTCCTAGCGGGGGTTACAATGAGCAGTTCTTC. Residues: CASSVVPSGGYNEQFF.

V and J are TRBV6-2 or TRBV6-3 and TRBJ2-6; D remains unclear. The CDR3 loop spans 16 amino acids. In germline, CDR1 is MNHEY, CDR2 SVGEGT. V gave up 0 bases and J gave up 0 bases, with 6 bases separating them. CDR3 DNA: TGTGCCAGCAGTTACTCGGGGTTCTCTGGGGCCAACGTCCTGACTTTC. Translated, it gives CASSYSGFSGANVLTF.

This clonotype was seen at least ten times. The chain couples TRBV12-3 or TRBV12-4 to TRBJ2-1; TRBD1 might be the D (5 bases). CDR3 length: 13 residues. V gave up 2 bases and J gave up 6 bases, with 8 bases separating them. In nucleotides, the CDR3 is TGTGCCAGCAGTTTATCGACAGTCAATGAGCAGTTCTTC. It is translated as CASSLSTVNEQFF.

There are many counts of this clonotype. The chain links TRBV24-1 to TRBJ2-3; D not resolved. Germline CDR1 is KGHDR and CDR2 is SFDVKD. V lost 10 bases and J lost 3, with 10 bases in between. The CDR3 is made up of 12 amino acids. The CDR3 DNA sequence: TGTGCCACATCACAATCGACAGATACGCAGTATTTT. It encodes CATSQSTDTQYF.

This clonotype was observed a handful of times. This chain uses TRBV3-1 with TRBJ2-1; D may match TRBD1 or TRBD2 (5 bases each). V lost 0 bases and J lost 7, with 16 bases in between. This CDR3 is 16 amino acids long. Germline V gives CDR1 LGHDT, CDR2 YNNKEL (reference sequence). CDR3 DNA sequence: TGTGCCAGCAGCCAAGATCCGCAGGGACCTTTAAATGAGCAGTTCTTC. Translation gives CASSQDPQGPLNEQFF.

The chain combines TRBV6-2 or TRBV6-3 with TRBJ2-6; D uncertain. CDR1 and CDR2 (germline): MNHEY, SVGEGT. V was cut by 2 bases and J by 0 bases, with 11 bases left in between. There are 17 residues in the CDR3. CDR3 in amino acids: CASSYNAASSGANVLTF. The CDR3 DNA follows: TGTGCCAGCAGTTACAATGCAGCGAGCTCTGGGGCCAACGTCCTGACTTTC.

This clonotype was counted between two and nine times. Germline is not matched at one junction end, which may reflect a read error. The chain employs TRBV6-5 and TRBJ1-1; unclear D gene. Germline CDR1 and CDR2: MNHEY and SVGAGI. The CDR3 runs to 12 residues. The CDR3 loop is CASRGGNAEAFF. The CDR3 bases are TGTGCCAGCAGGGGAGGGAACGCTGAAGCTTTCTTT.

The chain links TRBV6-1 to TRBJ1-5; possible D gene TRBD1, 6 bases. The ends were cut back, 7 bases at V and 0 bases at J, with 10 bases in the middle. This CDR3 has 14 amino acids. Germline V lookup: CDR1 MNHNS, CDR2 SASEGT. The CDR3 sequence: CASTGQLSNQPQHF. The CDR3 DNA follows: TGTGCCAGCACTGGACAGCTTAGCAATCAGCCCCAGCATTTT.

The chain has TRBV3-1 and TRBJ2-5; 9 bases align to TRBD2. This CDR3 has 16 residues. CDR1 is LGHDT and CDR2 is YNNKEL in the germline V gene (reference sequence). Trimming took 0 bases from V and 3 from J; bases not matched to a gene: 5. As DNA, the CDR3 is TGTGCCAGCAGCCAAGATCTAGCGGGATACAAAGAGACCCAGTACTTC. This translates into CASSQDLAGYKETQYF.

The chain links TRBV29-1 to TRBJ2-7, with D unresolved. The CDR3 is 11 residues long. Germline CDR1 reads SQVTM; CDR2 reads ANQGSEA. V was pared by 5 bases and J by 0 bases, with 5 bases between. This chain's CDR3 is CSVMDSYEQYF. DNA for the CDR3: TGCAGCGTTATGGACTCCTACGAGCAGTACTTC.

This chain joins TRBV29-1 and TRBJ2-3; D is undetermined. The germline gives CDR1 SQVTM, CDR2 ANQGSEA. The CDR3 consists of 13 residues. Trimming removed 8 bases from V and 6 bases from J, with 18 bases in between. The CDR3 sequence is CSQLPGLGDTQYF. CDR3 nucleotide sequence: TGCAGCCAGCTTCCGGGTCTCGGGGATACGCAGTATTTT.

The table lists this clonotype with many counts. The V gene is TRBV7-2, the J gene TRBJ1-2, with 7 bases matching TRBD1. Germline CDR1 SGHTA, CDR2 FQGNSA. J gave up 0 bases and V 0 bases, and 7 bases lay outside the gene matches. The CDR3 runs to 17 residues. For the CDR3, the DNA is TGTGCCAGCAGCTTAGCTCTGGCAGGGGGGACTAACTATGGCTACACCTTC. Encoded protein: CASSLALAGGTNYGYTF.

J is TRBJ2-1 and V is TRBV4-2; 14 bases are shared with TRBD2. This CDR3 region has 21 residues. V gave up 4 bases and J gave up 0 bases; unmatched junction bases: 14. Germline-derived CDR1 and CDR2 are LGHNA and YNFKEQ. CDR3 DNA sequence: TGTGCCAGCAGCCTGACCTCCGGGACTAGCGGGAGAAGGAGCTCCTACAATGAGCAGTTCTTC. Amino acid sequence: CASSLTSGTSGRRSSYNEQFF.

This clonotype has ten or more counts. The chain carries TRBV29-1 and TRBJ2-7; TRBD2 matches 9 bases. The CDR3 runs to 14 residues. Germline values: CDR1 SQVTM, CDR2 ANQGSEA. Trimming took 6 bases from V and 0 from J; bases not matched to a gene: 6. The CDR3 region has the DNA TGCAGCGTGCGAAGCGGGGGGCCCTCCTACGAGCAGTACTTC. It yields the protein CSVRSGGPSYEQYF.

This chain uses TRBV20-1 with TRBJ1-5, with 9 bases fitting TRBD1. The CDR3 runs 15 residues. V shed 3 bases, J shed 3 bases, and the junction held 6 bases outside the gene matches. CDR1 DFQATT and CDR2 SNEGSKA come from the germline V gene (reference sequence). The CDR3 reads CSASRTGASNQPQHF. The CDR3 region has the DNA TGCAGTGCTAGCCGGACAGGGGCTTCCAATCAGCCCCAGCATTTT.

This clonotype was seen a few times. The chain is built from TRBV20-1 and TRBJ2-1, with TRBD1 matching 9 bases. Germline CDR1 is DFQATT and CDR2 is SNEGSKA (reference sequence). The CDR3 runs to 15 residues. V lost 6 bases, J lost 5 bases, and 11 bases stayed unmatched. CDR3 sequence (DNA): TGCAGTGCGACCTTTCCGGGACAGGGAAACAATGAGCAGTTCTTC. Encoded protein: CSATFPGQGNNEQFF.

The rearrangement uses TRBV12-3 or TRBV12-4 and TRBJ1-3, with a tentative D call TRBD1 (5 bases). Trimming cost V 6 bases and J 0 bases, with 9 bases left between them. The CDR3 consists of 14 residues. CDR3 sequence reads: CASRLDSSGNTIYF. CDR3 sequence (DNA): TGTGCCAGCAGACTCGACAGCTCTGGAAACACCATATATTTT.

The V call is TRBV6-5, the J call TRBJ2-5; D not resolved. Trimming stripped 5 bases from V and 4 bases from J, with 20 bases between. This CDR3 has 16 amino acids. Germline V lookup: CDR1 MNHEY, CDR2 SVGAGI. CDR3 sequence reads: CASSNPVKGIGETQYF. The CDR3 region has the DNA TGTGCCAGCAGTAACCCCGTTAAGGGAATAGGAGAGACCCAGTACTTC.

V usage is TRBV7-2 and J usage is TRBJ2-2; TRBD2 matches 9 bases. Germline CDR1 SGHTA, CDR2 FQGNSA. The CDR3 loop spans 16 amino acids. V lost 1 base and J lost 6; bases outside the gene matches: 6. The CDR3 DNA sequence: TGTGCCAGCAGCTTAGGTGCTAGCGGGGAACCCGGGGAGCTGTTTTTT. Translating gives CASSLGASGEPGELFF.

This clonotype was found a few times. The V and J genes are TRBV20-1 and TRBJ2-7, with TRBD1 matching over 9 bases. The V segment lost 6 bases and the J segment 2 bases; nucleotides outside the gene matches: 8. The CDR3 extends over 14 amino acids. Germline V gives CDR1 DFQATT, CDR2 SNEGSKA (reference sequence). The CDR3 DNA sequence: TGCAGTGCCATGGGACAGGGTAGGGCCTACGAGCAGTACTTC. Protein product: CSAMGQGRAYEQYF.

This clonotype came up a few times. The CDR3 sequence: CASSLPGKVGNEQYF. The CDR3 nucleotides are TGTGCCAGCAGCTTACCGGGGAAGGTAGGCAACGAGCAGTACTTC. The chain combines TRBV7-9 with TRBJ2-7, with D tentatively TRBD2 (5 bases). This CDR3 is 15 amino acids long. The V end was cut by 2 bases, the J end by 5 bases, with 16 bases between. Looked up from germline, CDR1 is SEHNR and CDR2 is FQNEAQ (reference sequence).

The chain recombines TRBV2 with TRBJ2-1; TRBD2 agrees at 9 bases. The CDR3 consists of 15 residues. Germline CDR1 reads SNHLY; CDR2 reads FYNNEI. The V gene end was trimmed by 4 bases and the J gene end by 6 bases; junction bases not matched to a gene: 7. CDR3 nucleotides: TGTGCCAGCAGTGCGGTGGCGGGGGGGTTCAATGAGCAGTTCTTC. Translated, it gives CASSAVAGGFNEQFF.

The sample holds many counts of this clonotype. V is TRBV12-3 or TRBV12-4 and J is TRBJ2-7; tentatively, D is TRBD1 (6 bases). The CDR3 runs to 13 residues. V lost 6 bases and J 3 bases, leaving 12 bases between the germline ends. The CDR3 spells CASRRDKSYEQYF. CDR3 nucleotides: TGTGCCAGCAGGAGGGACAAGAGCTACGAGCAGTACTTC.